This paragraph covers one TCR beta chain sequence. The data are from a study of blood T cell repertoires in COVID-19. For the study at large: PBMCs, B-cell-depleted T cells, or T cells provided the cDNA or gDNA that made up the material.

Original processing methods: The assay estimated nucleated cells by amplifying reference gene primers. TCRdb's copy holds only in-frame clones and misses some; the assay was immunoSEQ multiplex PCR. V, J and clone size are those of that table, while D and trimming were read from the DNA. The sample shows roughly 380,000 clones, about 85% of them seen only once. Germline CDR1 is LGHNA and CDR2 is YNFKEQ. There are 14 residues in the CDR3. V gave up 5 bases and J gave up 5 bases; unmatched junction bases: 6. Sequencing used peripheral blood. This clonotype was obtained from a woman between 18 and 29 years old with acute or convalescent COVID-19. The chain carries TRBV4-2 and TRBJ1-2; 9 nucleotides line up with TRBD1. The CDR3 sequence is CASSRTGARYGYTF. The CDR3 nucleotides are TGTGCCAGCAGCAGGACAGGGGCGAGGTATGGCTACACCTTC.